These 3 T cell receptor beta chains were all obtained from the same sample, sequenced in a study of cytomegalovirus exposure and HLA in healthy donors. The PCR used 60 Vbeta and 13 Jbeta primers. Produced via immunoSEQ multiplex PCR; TCRdb's table is partial and in-frame only. The sample carries about 150,000 clones, roughly 77% recorded once. The sample was PBMCs. The receptor source for this set is a man aged 18 to 30 in good health and CMV-seropositive.

This clone has just a few counts. The chain combines TRBV10-3 with TRBJ2-1; D remains ambiguous. The CDR3 sequence is 12 residues long. Trimming cost V 10 bases and J 8 bases, with 15 bases left between them. Germline CDR1 is ENHRY and CDR2 is SYGVKD. The CDR3 is CATTPSGDEQFF. The CDR3 DNA follows: TGTGCCACCACACCCTCAGGCGATGAGCAGTTCTTC.

The chain combines TRBV30 with TRBJ2-5; D may be TRBD2 (6 bases). The length of the CDR3 is 12 residues. Germline V CDR1 and CDR2: GTSNPN, SVGIG (reference sequence). V shed 5 bases and J shed 7 bases, with 14 bases lying between them. The CDR3: CAWSDWRGTQYF. CDR3 DNA sequence: TGTGCCTGGTCGGACTGGAGGGGGACCCAGTACTTC.

The V gene is TRBV6-1, the J gene TRBJ2-7; 8 bases agree with TRBD1. The CDR3 is made up of 14 amino acids. V was clipped by 8 bases and J by 6 bases; unmatched bases: 12. Germline V CDR1 and CDR2: MNHNS, SASEGT. CDR3 in DNA: TGTGCCAGCGGGGTAAGGACAGGGACCCCCGAGCAGTACTTC. This gives the protein CASGVRTGTPEQYF.